This T cell receptor (beta chain) was recovered during a study of human T cells and chemical hapten exposure. Study-level information: Skin on the upper inner arm, roughly 2 cm by roughly 2 cm in size, was sensitized with 2% DPC. Minor volume differences among pooled libraries chiefly drove per-sample TCR yield variation.

Time point meaning: patch test 1, 2 weeks after DPC sensitization. Indicated treatment: therapeutic diphenylcyclopropenone sensitization with weekly scalp DPC. The germline gives CDR1 MGHRA, CDR2 YSYEKL. There are 16 residues in the CDR3. Trimming took off 0 bases at V and 3 bases at J, with 11 bases between the two ends. This clonotype was counted at least ten times. TCRdb re-called the RACE reads through MiXCR, storing one row per CDR3 protein. This table has 300,000 to 400,000 distinct CDR3 sequences, around 7% appearing once. The sequencing used whole blood, collected in connection with sensitization to the hapten diphenylcyclopropenone (DPC). This TCR derives from a woman in her late teens or twenties with alopecia areata. Some clones in this sample may be carry-over from other donors' samples. The chain joins TRBV4-1 to TRBJ1-4; D gene unclear. CDR3 amino acids: CASSQDPLSANEKLFF. The CDR3 DNA sequence: TGCGCCAGCAGCCAAGATCCACTCTCGGCTAATGAAAAACTGTTTTTT.